Presented here are 30 T cell receptor beta chains from one specimen sequenced in a study of blood T cell repertoires in COVID-19. Produced via immunoSEQ multiplex PCR; TCRdb's table is partial and in-frame only. The table includes fewer than 250,000 clones, 87% detected once. The sequenced material came from PBMCs or T cells enriched from blood (not recorded which). These receptor sequences come from a man aged 25 to 40 who had recovered from COVID-19.

The chain combines TRBV27 with TRBJ1-2; D is perhaps TRBD1 (6 bases). Trimming stripped 5 bases from V and 7 bases from J, with 14 bases between. This CDR3 has 13 residues. Germline V lookup: CDR1 MNHEY, CDR2 SMNVEV (reference sequence). The CDR3 DNA sequence: TGTGCCAGCAGTGGTGGGGGCCCTATTGGCTACACCTTC. Translated: CASSGGGPIGYTF.

This sequence joins TRBV29-1 and TRBJ2-7, with D possibly being TRBD1 (6 bases). Germline V gives CDR1 SQVTM, CDR2 ANQGSEA. Trimming pared 0 bases from V and 4 bases from J, leaving 16 bases between. The CDR3 is 15 residues long. CDR3 sequence reads: CSVEDTGKANYEQYF. CDR3 coding DNA: TGCAGCGTTGAAGATACAGGGAAGGCCAATTACGAGCAGTACTTC.

This chain links TRBV7-6 with TRBJ2-2; 10 nucleotides match TRBD2. The germline V gene encodes CDR1 SGHVS and CDR2 FNYEAQ. CDR3 length: 18 amino acids. V trimming: 0 bases; J trimming: 6 bases; junction bases outside the gene matches: 10. CDR3 DNA sequence: TGTGCCAGCAGCTTAGCGCTAAAACTAGCGGGAACCCCCGGGGAGCTGTTTTTT. It codes for CASSLALKLAGTPGELFF.

This chain connects TRBV7-4 to TRBJ1-2; D is unclear. V dropped 4 bases and J dropped 8 bases, with 14 bases sitting between them. Germline lookup yields CDR1 SGHVT and CDR2 SQSDAQ. This CDR3 spans 13 amino acids. CDR3: CASSSPVEEGYTF. The DNA of the CDR3 is TGTGCCAGCAGCTCTCCCGTCGAGGAAGGCTACACCTTC.

The chain joins TRBV4-3 to TRBJ2-2; 8 bases align to TRBD2. Germline V gives CDR1 LGHNA, CDR2 YSLEER. V shed 3 bases and J 6 bases; nucleotides not matched to a gene: 6. The CDR3 length is 15 residues. The CDR3, as DNA: TGCGCCAGCAGCCAGCACCGGGAGGGTCCCGGGGAGCTGTTTTTT. Its protein product is CASSQHREGPGELFF.

The rearrangement links TRBV5-4 to TRBJ2-1; 11 positions match TRBD2. Trimming at V came to 5 bases and at J to 3 bases, leaving 4 bases not matched to a gene. The germline CDR1 and CDR2 sequences are SGHNT and YYREEE (reference sequence). This CDR3 comprises 15 residues. CDR3: CASSPGLADYNEQFF. The CDR3 region has the DNA TGTGCCAGCAGTCCGGGACTAGCGGACTACAATGAGCAGTTCTTC.

The gene calls are TRBV19 and TRBJ1-2; a possible D gene is TRBD1 (6 bases). Trimming removed 0 bases from V and 8 bases from J, with 13 bases in between. The V gene's germline CDR1 is LNHDA and CDR2 SQIVND (reference sequence). CDR3 size: 14 residues. This chain's CDR3 is CASSIDGIRGGYTF. DNA for the CDR3: TGTGCCAGTAGTATAGATGGGATCAGGGGAGGCTACACCTTC.

This clone came up once. V is TRBV18 and J is TRBJ1-5, with D possibly TRBD1 on 6 matching bases. Germline-derived CDR1 and CDR2 are KGHSH and LQKENI. This CDR3 contains 15 residues. Trimming cost V 3 bases and J 6 bases, with 15 bases left between them. For the CDR3, the DNA is TGTGCCAGCTCACCGGGGGGGCATATTCGTCAGCCCCAGCATTTT. The encoded protein is CASSPGGHIRQPQHF.

This clone was recorded only once. This rearrangement joins TRBV11-2 to TRBJ2-7, with D maybe TRBD2 (6 bases). Germline CDR1 is SGHAT and CDR2 is FQNNGV. This CDR3 is 14 amino acids long. The V end lost 3 bases, the J end lost 3 bases, and 12 bases lay between the germline ends. CDR3 loop: CASSFNLAFYEQYF. In nucleotides, the CDR3 is TGTGCCAGCAGCTTCAATCTAGCGTTCTACGAGCAGTACTTC.

The CDR3 DNA is TGCAGTGCTAGAGCCTTGTTTGGCTACACCTTC. As protein: CSARALFGYTF. The J gene is TRBJ1-2, the V gene TRBV20-1; D is uncertain. This CDR3 is built from 11 residues. Per the germline V gene, CDR1 is DFQATT and CDR2 is SNEGSKA (reference sequence). V shed 1 base and J shed 7 bases, with 7 bases lying between them.

This chain joins TRBV10-3 and TRBJ2-1; 9 bases fit TRBD2. The CDR3 runs 15 residues. Germline CDR1 and CDR2: ENHRY and SYGVKD. V trimming: 2 bases; J trimming: 6 bases; junction bases outside the gene matches: 5. CDR3 nucleotide sequence: TGTGCCATCAGTGAGGTAGCGGGGGCGGCCAATGAGCAGTTCTTC. This translates into CAISEVAGAANEQFF.

The chain uses TRBV18 and TRBJ1-4; possible D gene TRBD1, 5 bases. This CDR3 is 16 amino acids long. V was cut by 6 bases and J by 3 bases, with 17 bases left in between. Germline V lookup: CDR1 KGHSH, CDR2 LQKENI. CDR3 amino acids: CASSLSHGASNEKLFF. The CDR3, as DNA: TGTGCCAGCTCCCTCTCCCATGGGGCGTCTAATGAAAAACTGTTTTTT.

The chain recombines TRBV28 with TRBJ1-5; TRBD1 aligns across 10 bases. The CDR3 is made up of 20 amino acids. Germline lookup yields CDR1 MDHEN and CDR2 SYDVKM. V gave up 3 bases and J gave up 1 base; unmatched junction bases: 15. As DNA, the CDR3 is TGTGCCAGCAGTTTTAGGGGACAGGGGTGGTTTAACTGGAGCAATCAGCCCCAGCATTTT. Amino acids: CASSFRGQGWFNWSNQPQHF.

Only one count was recorded for this clone. The gene calls are TRBV12-3 or TRBV12-4 and TRBJ2-1; possible D gene TRBD1, 6 bases. V lost 6 bases to trimming and J lost 7 bases, with 7 bases between them. The CDR3 totals 11 residues. The CDR3 is CASRGGNEQFF. The CDR3 DNA reads TGTGCCAGCAGAGGGGGTAATGAGCAGTTCTTC.

The genes are TRBV6-2 or TRBV6-3 and TRBJ2-4; perhaps TRBD1 as D (6 bases). The germline CDR1 and CDR2 sequences are MNHEY and SVGEGT. This CDR3 is 15 amino acids long. Trimming left V 5 bases short and J 7 bases short, with 18 bases between. CDR3 coding DNA: TGTGCCAGCAGTATGGGGGCCCCCCCTGGGAACATTCAGTACTTC. Translating gives CASSMGAPPGNIQYF.

This chain links TRBV30 with TRBJ1-2; tentatively, D is TRBD1 (6 bases). Germline CDR1 GTSNPN, CDR2 SVGIG (reference sequence). The V and J ends lost 0 bases and 7 bases respectively, with 21 bases between them. This CDR3 is 16 amino acids long. The CDR3 sequence is CAWSVLGGAVRSGYTF. CDR3 DNA sequence: TGTGCCTGGAGTGTACTTGGGGGCGCCGTCAGAAGTGGCTACACCTTC. The whole variable domain, remainder taken from reference TRBV30 and TRBJ1-2, is SQTIHQWPATLVQPVGSPLSLECTVEGTSNPNLYWYRQAAGRGLQLLFYSVGIGQISSEVPQNLSASRPQDRQFILSSKKLLLSDSGFYLCAWSVLGGAVRSGYTFGSGTRLTVV.

The chain is built from TRBV11-1 and TRBJ2-1, with a possible D match to TRBD2 (6 bases). Between the trimmed V and J ends, which lost 6 bases and 3 bases, there was a span of 15 bases. CDR3 size: 15 residues. Germline loops: CDR1 SGHAT, CDR2 FQDESV (reference sequence). CDR3 DNA: TGTGCCAGCAGGCCACGCGGGGCTATCTACAATGAGCAGTTCTTC. It translates to CASRPRGAIYNEQFF.

The chain uses TRBV12-3 or TRBV12-4 and TRBJ2-7; TRBD2 aligns across 7 bases. The CDR3 is 13 residues long. Germline trimming cut 6 bases from V and 5 bases from J; bases unmatched to any gene: 7. Written as DNA, the CDR3 is TGTGCCAGCAGCCGGACTAGACATGACGAGCAGTACTTC. Translated: CASSRTRHDEQYF.

This clone was counted once. The rearrangement uses TRBV9 and TRBJ1-3, with D hard to call. The CDR3 is made up of 13 amino acids. V was pared by 3 bases and J by 4 bases, with 8 bases between. The germline V gene encodes CDR1 SGDLS and CDR2 YYNGEE. The CDR3 is CASSDPGGNTIYF. CDR3 nucleotides: TGTGCCAGCAGCGATCCGGGAGGAAACACCATATATTTT.

The chain joins TRBV6-5 to TRBJ1-1, with D possibly matching TRBD1 (6 bases). This CDR3 has 15 amino acids. From germline, CDR1 is MNHEY and CDR2 SVGAGI. V lost 8 bases to trimming and J lost 4 bases, with 20 bases between them. The DNA for the CDR3 is TGTGCCAGCTCTACGAGGAGCGCAGGGGCCACTGAAGCTTTCTTT. This codes for CASSTRSAGATEAFF.

This chain joins TRBV5-4 and TRBJ1-3; the D gene is possibly TRBD1 (5 bases). The CDR3 runs 13 residues. Between the trimmed V and J ends, which lost 4 bases and 4 bases, there was a span of 9 bases. Per the germline V gene, CDR1 is SGHNT and CDR2 is YYREEE (reference sequence). Here the CDR3 reads CASSARTGNTIYF. The CDR3, as DNA: TGTGCCAGCAGCGCCCGGACAGGAAACACCATATATTTT.

This clone was seen once. CDR3 coding DNA: TGTGCCAGCAGCTTAGCTGCGGGACCTATGAATTCACCCCTCCACTTT. This codes for CASSLAAGPMNSPLHF. The chain is built from TRBV7-2 and TRBJ1-6; D is perhaps TRBD1 (5 bases). The germline gives CDR1 SGHTA, CDR2 FQGNSA. The length of the CDR3 is 16 residues. Trimming cost V 0 bases and J 7 bases, with 13 bases left between them.

The chain couples TRBV5-1 to TRBJ1-1; 9 positions match TRBD1. Germline V lookup: CDR1 SGHRS, CDR2 YFSETQ. Unmatched junction bases numbered 5, after V lost 0 bases and J lost 5 bases. This CDR3 is built from 15 residues. CDR3 in amino acids: CASSLGATGGTEAFF. CDR3 DNA: TGCGCCAGCAGCTTGGGAGCGACAGGGGGTACTGAAGCTTTCTTT.

This chain uses TRBV27 with TRBJ2-7; the match to TRBD2 covers 11 bases. This CDR3 has 15 amino acids. Germline-derived CDR1 and CDR2 are MNHEY and SMNVEV (reference sequence). V gave up 8 bases and J gave up 5 bases; unmatched junction bases: 11. The chain's CDR3 is CASQSGLAGGDEQYF. CDR3 DNA sequence: TGTGCCAGCCAGAGTGGACTAGCGGGCGGGGACGAGCAGTACTTC.

The chain links TRBV24-1 to TRBJ2-7; perhaps TRBD2 as D (6 bases). In germline, CDR1 is KGHDR, CDR2 SFDVKD. Trimming took off 12 bases at V and 4 bases at J, with 27 bases between the two ends. The length of the CDR3 is 16 residues. CDR3 nucleotide sequence: TGTGCCCCTGATCCGGGCGGGGTAGTCTTTGGGTACGAGCAGTACTTC. Protein sequence: CAPDPGGVVFGYEQYF.

The V and J genes are TRBV28 and TRBJ2-1; D is possibly TRBD2 (6 bases). The CDR3 runs 14 residues. Trimming removed 8 bases from V and 1 base from J, with 12 bases in between. CDR1 and CDR2 from the germline V gene are MDHEN and SYDVKM. CDR3 sequence (DNA): TGTGCCAGCCAGGAGGGCCCGTCCTACAATGAGCAGTTCTTC. Its translation: CASQEGPSYNEQFF.

This clone was detected once. The chain couples TRBV7-9 to TRBJ2-7; possibly TRBD2 for D (5 bases). The ends were cut back, 8 bases at V and 5 bases at J, with 19 bases in the middle. CDR1 SEHNR and CDR2 FQNEAQ come from the germline V gene (reference sequence). This CDR3 contains 14 residues. The CDR3 DNA sequence: TGTGCCAGCTCCTTAGAGCAGCGGACGAACGAGCAGTACTTC. Residues: CASSLEQRTNEQYF.

The chain couples TRBV10-3 to TRBJ1-3, with 7 bases lining up with TRBD1. Germline loops: CDR1 ENHRY, CDR2 SYGVKD. V trimming: 2 bases; J trimming: 4 bases; junction bases outside the gene matches: 8. This CDR3 is built from 16 residues. The CDR3 coding sequence is TGTGCCATCAGTGAGGTCCCAGGGGGGCGAGGAAACACCATATATTTT. Translating it yields CAISEVPGGRGNTIYF.

The rearrangement joins TRBV6-2 or TRBV6-3 to TRBJ2-7; D possibly corresponds to TRBD1 (5 bases). V was trimmed by 6 bases and J by 3 bases, leaving 18 bases between them. Germline V gene sequence: CDR1 MNHEY, CDR2 SVGEGT. The CDR3 runs 15 residues. The CDR3 bases are TGTGCCAGCAGCCCCGGACACTCCCTGATCTACGAGCAGTACTTC. Its translation is CASSPGHSLIYEQYF.

J is TRBJ2-7 and V is TRBV13; 9 bases line up with TRBD1. The V segment lost 5 bases and the J segment 1 base; nucleotides outside the gene matches: 6. CDR3 length: 15 residues. The germline CDR1 and CDR2 sequences are PRHDT and FYEKMQ (reference sequence). The CDR3 loop reads CASSPTGTGSYEQYF. CDR3 sequence (DNA): TGTGCCAGCAGCCCAACCGGGACAGGGTCCTACGAGCAGTACTTC.